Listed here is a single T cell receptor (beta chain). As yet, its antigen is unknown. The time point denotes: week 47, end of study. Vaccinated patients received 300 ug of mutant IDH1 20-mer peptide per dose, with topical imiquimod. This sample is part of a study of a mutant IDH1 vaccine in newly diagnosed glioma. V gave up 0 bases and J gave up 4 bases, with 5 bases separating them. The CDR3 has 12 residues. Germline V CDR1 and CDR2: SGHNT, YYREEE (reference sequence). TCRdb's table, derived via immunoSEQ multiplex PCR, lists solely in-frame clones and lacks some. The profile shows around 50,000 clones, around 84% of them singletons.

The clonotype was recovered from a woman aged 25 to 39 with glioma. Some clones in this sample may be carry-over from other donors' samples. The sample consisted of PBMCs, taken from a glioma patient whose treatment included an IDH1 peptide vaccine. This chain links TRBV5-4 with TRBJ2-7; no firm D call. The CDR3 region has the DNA TGTGCCAGCAGCTTGGAGGCATACGAGCAGTACTTC. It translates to CASSLEAYEQYF.